This is a list of T cell receptor beta chains from one sample in a study of blood T cell repertoires in COVID-19. Repertoires were generated with immunoSEQ multiplex PCR, while TCRdb's copy carries only in-frame clones and drops some. Seen here are 130,000 to 150,000 clones, around nine tenths observed once, and the top ten hold about 2.3%. Sequenced input: peripheral blood. The source of these receptors is a human donor in a cohort sampled during active COVID-19. The conserved cysteine and the conserved F or W are not part of the CDR3 here.

>TRBJ1-2|TRBV6-2/TRBV6-3
ASSTRGASAYGYT
>TRBJ2-7|TRBV16
ASSQSGLNYEQY
>TRBJ1-2|TRBV15
ATSGDRRGTNYGYT
>TRBJ2-1|TRBV6-2/TRBV6-3
ASSYLGTSGQEQF
>TRBJ2-5|TRBV19
ASRGQGVGETQY
>TRBJ2-2|TRBV7-8
ASSDRDYPRRELF
>TRBJ1-4|TRBV30
AWSYRPNEKLF
>TRBJ1-2|TRBV6-5
ASSYDINYGYT
>TRBJ2-7|TRBV7-3
ASSLNPGTDYEQY
>TRBJ1-1|TRBV14
ASSHLRGGQGAAYTEAF
>TRBJ2-7|TRBV12-3/TRBV12-4
ASSLPDRYEQY
>TRBJ2-7|TRBV20-1
SAIPGNEQY
>TRBJ1-3|TRBV6-5
ASRQQRRAGNTIY
>TRBJ2-5|TRBV5-1
ASSLEGVETQY
>TRBJ2-6|TRBV3-1/TRBV3-2
ASSQRSRTTGANVLT
>TRBJ2-3|TRBV4-3
ASSQGLAGQGTDTQY
>TRBJ2-7|TRBV27
ASSIRLAGEDEQY
>TRBJ1-1|TRBV6-5
ASSLETDRQAF
>TRBJ1-5|TRBV4-1
ASSQEGGGWQPQH
>TRBJ2-7|TRBV11-2
ASSLVGSAYEQY
>TRBJ2-7|TRBV19
ASHPPRDRGASEQY
>TRBJ2-1|TRBV7-3
ASSLVTGEQF
>TRBJ1-2|TRBV18
ASSPLGTATNYGYT
>TRBJ2-2|TRBV5-1
ASSLGTSAGELF
>TRBJ2-2|TRBV7-6
ASSLGTGGAGELF
>TRBJ2-7|TRBV6-1
ASSALGTSGPYEQY
>TRBJ1-2|TRBV7-2
ASSLAERGYT
>TRBJ1-1|TRBV5-1
ASSAGQGAGTEAF
>TRBJ2-7|TRBV5-4
ASSLQGSHEQY
>TRBJ2-7|TRBV2
ASSKLAGNSYEQY
>TRBJ2-3|TRBV3-1/TRBV3-2
ASSQSYRGGADTQY